The T cell receptor (beta chain) under discussion was sequenced for a study of early T cells in non-severe SARS-CoV-2 infection. The wider study: The input, bulk RNA from unsorted whole blood, was sequenced, and chains were unpaired.

Individual cDNA molecules carried attached unique molecular identifiers. TCRdb passed the 5' RACE reads through MiXCR, listing each CDR3 protein once. Of around 22,000 distinct CDR3 sequences listed, 3.6% were seen once; the top ten hold 4.5% to 6%. The study, taken as a whole, reports: Matching results from VDJdb favored anti-spike CD8 responses, leaving private and CD4 specificities undetected.

This CDR3 has 13 amino acids. CDR1 and CDR2 from the germline V gene are SGHAT and FQNNGV. Trimming took 6 bases from V and 2 from J; bases not matched to a gene: 4. By its share, this clonotype is medium-sized (0.01 to 0.1%). Its antigen is as yet unknown. The chain recombines TRBV11-2 with TRBJ2-7; 7 nucleotides agree with TRBD2. This TCR derives from an adult who was a healthcare worker with PCR-confirmed SARS-CoV-2 infection or an uninfected control (not recorded which). The sequenced sample consisted of whole blood. CDR3 DNA sequence: TGTGCCAGCAGTTCCGGGACTACCTACGAGCAGTACTTC. The encoded protein is CASSSGTTYEQYF.